Each of the 3 T cell receptor beta chains below was sequenced from the same sample in a study of patients and donors after allogeneic stem cell transplantation (dated by TCRdb to 2018 to 2020). Library preparation employed RT-PCR. Sequencing was performed on a NextSeq 550. TCRdb ran its own pipeline on the public reads, namely fastp trimming at Q25 and MiXCR clone calling, and kept in-frame beta chains. Every CDR3 protein is listed once, alongside the most common genes and DNA of its rows. Here the sample has 9,000 to 10,000 distinct CDR3 sequences; about 6.2% occur a single time. Roughly 26% of the sample comes from the top ten. Sequencing input: blood, either unsorted or a sorted T cell fraction (not recorded which). The receptors were sampled from a human donor who was either an allogeneic HSCT recipient or a stem cell or donor lymphocyte infusion donor (not recorded which). It is not recorded whose cells these are; they may come from a transplant donor.

The table lists this clonotype with a few counts. V gene TRBV6-2 or TRBV6-3 combines with J gene TRBJ2-1, with no clear D. The CDR3 has 14 amino acids. V shed 6 bases and J shed 0 bases, with 9 bases lying between them. CDR1 is MNHEY, CDR2 SVGEGT, per germline. CDR3 sequence: CASSYPSSYNEQFF. The CDR3 DNA follows: TGTGCCAGCAGCTACCCTAGCTCCTACAATGAGCAGTTCTTC.

This clonotype has at least ten counts. The chain joins TRBV3-1 to TRBJ2-5; 7 positions match TRBD1. V lost 2 bases to trimming and J lost 1 base; unmatched junction nucleotides: 4. The length of the CDR3 is 15 residues. Germline CDR1 and CDR2: LGHDT and YNNKEL (reference sequence). CDR3 in DNA: TGTGCCAGCAGCCAACGGGGACAGATCCAAGAGACCCAGTACTTC. This translates into CASSQRGQIQETQYF.

The rearrangement uses TRBV6-5 and TRBJ1-1; TRBD1 aligns across 7 bases. Trimming cost V 6 bases and J 2 bases; bases outside gene matches: 6. The germline gives CDR1 MNHEY, CDR2 SVGAGI. This CDR3 comprises 14 residues. The chain's CDR3 is CASSPGQPNTEAFF. The CDR3 nucleotides read TGTGCCAGCAGCCCGGGACAGCCCAACACTGAAGCTTTCTTT.